Listed below are T cell receptor beta chains from one sample, sequenced in a study of blood T cell repertoires in COVID-19. Measured with immunoSEQ multiplex PCR; TCRdb has only the in-frame clones, and not every one. In the table there are approximately 260,000 clones, 70% to 90% of which are singletons. Input material: PBMCs or T cells enriched from blood (not recorded which). The receptors here all came from a woman between 40 and 50 years old with acute COVID-19. The CDR3 runs from the conserved cysteine through the conserved F or W. A D gene is named only where the DNA matches it firmly. Only part of the rows carry a size: once, few, many, or a class if the clone is expanded.

J gene: TRBJ1-3
D gene: -
CDR3 length: 14
V gene: TRBV27
clone size: -
CDR3 DNA: TGTGCCAGCAGTTTGGGGGGGTTCGGAAACACCATATATTTT
CDR3 protein: CASSLGGFGNTIYF

J gene: TRBJ1-2
D gene: TRBD1
CDR3 length: 15
V gene: TRBV7-2
clone size: -
CDR3 DNA: TGTGCCAGCAGTTTGGGGACAGCCGTTAACTATGGCTACACCTTC
CDR3 protein: CASSLGTAVNYGYTF

J gene: TRBJ2-3
D gene: TRBD2
CDR3 length: 17
V gene: TRBV30
clone size: -
CDR3 DNA: TGTGCCTGGAGTAACTCCCGGACTAGCGGAAACACAGATACGCAGTATTTT
CDR3 protein: CAWSNSRTSGNTDTQYF

J gene: TRBJ2-2
D gene: -
CDR3 length: 13
V gene: TRBV12-5
clone size: -
CDR3 DNA: TGTGCTAGTGGCGAACAGGGTACCGGGGAGCTGTTTTTT
CDR3 protein: CASGEQGTGELFF

J gene: TRBJ2-1
D gene: TRBD2
CDR3 length: 15
V gene: TRBV6-1
clone size: -
CDR3 DNA: TGTGCCAGCAGTGACACTAGCGGGAGCCCCAATGAGCAGTTCTTC
CDR3 protein: CASSDTSGSPNEQFF

J gene: TRBJ2-5
D gene: TRBD2
CDR3 length: 14
V gene: TRBV5-4
clone size: -
CDR3 DNA: TGTGCCAGCGGAGCGGGGAATCCCCAAGAGACCCAGTACTTC
CDR3 protein: CASGAGNPQETQYF

J gene: TRBJ2-2
D gene: TRBD1
CDR3 length: 18
V gene: TRBV7-8
clone size: -
CDR3 DNA: TGTGCCAGCAGCTACGGACAGGGGCTGAGGACTTCTACCGGGGAGCTGTTTTTT
CDR3 protein: CASSYGQGLRTSTGELFF

J gene: TRBJ2-5
D gene: TRBD2
CDR3 length: 13
V gene: TRBV2
clone size: -
CDR3 DNA: TGTGCCAGTCAAGCGGGAGGTCAAGAGACCCAGTACTTC
CDR3 protein: CASQAGGQETQYF

J gene: TRBJ2-5
D gene: -
CDR3 length: 14
V gene: TRBV29-1
clone size: -
CDR3 DNA: TGCAGCGCCGGGGGAGTGGGAGCGTCAGAGACCCAGTACTTC
CDR3 protein: CSAGGVGASETQYF

J gene: TRBJ1-2
D gene: -
CDR3 length: 14
V gene: TRBV25-1
clone size: -
CDR3 DNA: TGTGCCAGCCGACAACAAGGGAGGGGGGATGGCTACACCTTC
CDR3 protein: CASRQQGRGDGYTF

J gene: TRBJ1-2
D gene: -
CDR3 length: 13
V gene: TRBV30
clone size: -
CDR3 DNA: TGTGCCTGGAGTGTATTAGGGGGCTATGGCTACACCTTC
CDR3 protein: CAWSVLGGYGYTF

J gene: TRBJ2-1
D gene: -
CDR3 length: 13
V gene: TRBV27
clone size: many
CDR3 DNA: TGTGCCAGCAGTCTCTCACTAGACAATGAGCAGTTCTTC
CDR3 protein: CASSLSLDNEQFF